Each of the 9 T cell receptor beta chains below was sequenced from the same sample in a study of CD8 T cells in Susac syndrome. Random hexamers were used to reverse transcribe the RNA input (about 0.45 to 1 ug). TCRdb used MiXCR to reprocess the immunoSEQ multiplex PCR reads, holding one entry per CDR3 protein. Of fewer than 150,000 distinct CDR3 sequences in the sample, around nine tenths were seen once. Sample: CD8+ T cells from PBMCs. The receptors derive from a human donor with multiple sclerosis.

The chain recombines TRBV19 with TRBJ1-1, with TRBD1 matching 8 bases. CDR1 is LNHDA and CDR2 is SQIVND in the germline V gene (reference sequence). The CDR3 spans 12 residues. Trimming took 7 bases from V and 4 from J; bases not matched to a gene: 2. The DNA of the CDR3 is TGTGCCAGTACCGGACAGGGCACTGAAGCTTTCTTT. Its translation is CASTGQGTEAFF.

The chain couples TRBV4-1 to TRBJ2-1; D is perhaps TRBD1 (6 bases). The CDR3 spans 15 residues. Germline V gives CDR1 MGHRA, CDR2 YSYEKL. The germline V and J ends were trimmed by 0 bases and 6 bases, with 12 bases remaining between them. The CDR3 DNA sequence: TGCGCCAGCAGCCAAGATCTATGGGGGCGCAATGAGCAGTTCTTC. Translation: CASSQDLWGRNEQFF.

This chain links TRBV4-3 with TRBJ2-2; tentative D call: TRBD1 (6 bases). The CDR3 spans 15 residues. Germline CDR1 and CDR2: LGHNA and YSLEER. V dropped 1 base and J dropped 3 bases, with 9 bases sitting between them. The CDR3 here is CASSQARGDTGELFF. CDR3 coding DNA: TGCGCCAGCAGCCAAGCCAGGGGTGACACCGGGGAGCTGTTTTTT.

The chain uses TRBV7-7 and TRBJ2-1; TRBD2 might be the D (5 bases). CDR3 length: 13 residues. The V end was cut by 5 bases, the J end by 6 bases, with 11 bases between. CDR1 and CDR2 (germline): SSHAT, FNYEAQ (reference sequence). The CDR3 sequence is CASSPSGFNEQFF. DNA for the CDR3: TGTGCCAGCAGCCCGTCGGGGTTCAATGAGCAGTTCTTC.

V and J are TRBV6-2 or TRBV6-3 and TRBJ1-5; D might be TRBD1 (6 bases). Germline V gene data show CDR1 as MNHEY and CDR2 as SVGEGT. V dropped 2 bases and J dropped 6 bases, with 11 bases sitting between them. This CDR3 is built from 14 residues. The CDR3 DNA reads TGTGCCAGCAGTTACGCAGGGGTTGGTCAGCCCCAGCATTTT. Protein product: CASSYAGVGQPQHF.

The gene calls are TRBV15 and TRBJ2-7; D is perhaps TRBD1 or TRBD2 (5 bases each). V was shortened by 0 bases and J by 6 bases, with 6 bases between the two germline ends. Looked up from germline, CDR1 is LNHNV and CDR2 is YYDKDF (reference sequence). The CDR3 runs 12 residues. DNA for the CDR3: TGTGCCACCAGCAGAGATGGGGGCGAGCAGTACTTC. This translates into CATSRDGGEQYF.

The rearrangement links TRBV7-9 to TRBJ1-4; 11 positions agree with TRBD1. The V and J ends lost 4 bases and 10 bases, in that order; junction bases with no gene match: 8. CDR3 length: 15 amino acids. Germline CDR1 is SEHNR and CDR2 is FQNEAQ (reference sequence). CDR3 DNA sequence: TGTGCCAGCAGCTCACCGGACAGGGGGCAGGGAAAACTGTTTTTT. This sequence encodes CASSSPDRGQGKLFF.

CDR3 residues: CASSLAALPYEQYF. Written as DNA, the CDR3 is TGTGCCAGCAGCTTAGCGGCCTTACCCTACGAGCAGTACTTC. The chain carries TRBV7-9 and TRBJ2-7; unclear D gene. V lost 0 bases and J lost 2, with 8 bases in between. CDR3 length: 14 residues. Looked up from germline, CDR1 is SEHNR and CDR2 is FQNEAQ (reference sequence). Combining the CDR3 with reference TRBV7-9 and TRBJ2-7 gives the whole variable domain DTGVSQNPRHKITKRGQNVTFRCDPISEHNRLYWYRQTLGQGPEFLTYFQNEAQLEKSRLLSDRFSAERPKGSFSTLEIQRTEQGDSAMYLCASSLAALPYEQYFGPGTRLTVT.

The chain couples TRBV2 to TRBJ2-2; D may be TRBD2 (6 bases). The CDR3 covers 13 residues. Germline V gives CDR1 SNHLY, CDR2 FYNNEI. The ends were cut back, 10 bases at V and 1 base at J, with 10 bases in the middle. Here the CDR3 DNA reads TGTGCCACTCCGGGGGAGAACACCGGGGAGCTGTTTTTT. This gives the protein CATPGENTGELFF.